These 24 T cell receptor beta chains originate from one sample sequenced in a study of cytomegalovirus exposure and HLA in healthy donors. PCR primers comprised 60 Vbeta and 13 Jbeta primers. Method: immunoSEQ multiplex PCR; TCRdb's copy keeps in-frame clones and lacks some. There are about 83,000 clones in the sample; about four fifths occur only once, and 5.5% to 7.5% lies in the top ten. Sequencing was done on a sample of PBMCs. These receptors all come from a man in his late teens or twenties in good health and CMV-seropositive.

The rearrangement links TRBV28 to TRBJ2-5, with TRBD1 identical over 10 bases. Germline loops: CDR1 MDHEN, CDR2 SYDVKM. The CDR3 is 13 amino acids. The V gene end was trimmed by 5 bases and the J gene end by 5 bases; junction bases not matched to a gene: 2. CDR3 sequence: CASSRTGGETQYF. The CDR3 DNA reads TGTGCCAGCAGTCGGACAGGGGGGGAGACCCAGTACTTC.

The chain is built from TRBV15 and TRBJ1-1, with 7 bases aligning to TRBD1. J gave up 2 bases and V 5 bases, and 5 bases lay outside the gene matches. Germline V lookup: CDR1 LNHNV, CDR2 YYDKDF (reference sequence). The CDR3 consists of 14 residues. For the CDR3, the DNA is TGTGCCACCAGCGAAGGACAGGCCAACACTGAAGCTTTCTTT. It yields the protein CATSEGQANTEAFF.

The count of this clone is one. The rearrangement joins TRBV6-1 to TRBJ1-1; 11 nucleotides agree with TRBD1. The CDR3 has 16 amino acids. V lost 4 bases, J lost 4 bases, and 8 bases stayed unmatched. Germline values: CDR1 MNHNS, CDR2 SASEGT. The DNA of the CDR3 is TGTGCCAGCAGTGTTAGGACAGGGGGCGCGTTCACTGAAGCTTTCTTT. Residues: CASSVRTGGAFTEAFF.

The chain links TRBV7-2 to TRBJ1-5; possible D gene TRBD1, 5 bases. V dropped 4 bases and J dropped 4 bases, with 17 bases sitting between them. Germline V lookup: CDR1 SGHTA, CDR2 FQGNSA. CDR3 length equals 16 residues. The DNA of the CDR3 is TGTGCCAGCAGCTCTGATCGGGGCGGGACGAATCAGCCCCAGCATTTT. Protein: CASSSDRGGTNQPQHF.

The chain has TRBV6-5 and TRBJ2-7, with TRBD2 matching 7 bases. Looked up from germline, CDR1 is MNHEY and CDR2 is SVGAGI. After removal of 11 bases from V and 2 bases from J, the junction contained 6 bases not matched to a gene. The length of the CDR3 is 12 residues. CDR3 loop: CAVVGGAYEQYF. CDR3 coding DNA: TGTGCCGTGGTGGGGGGGGCCTACGAGCAGTACTTC.

The chain carries TRBV25-1 and TRBJ2-1; 10 bases agree with TRBD2. The V segment lost 7 bases and the J segment 5 bases; nucleotides outside the gene matches: 8. The CDR3 totals 15 residues. Germline V lookup: CDR1 MGHDK, CDR2 SYGVNS. The DNA of the CDR3 is TGTGCCAGCAACAAAGCGGGAGGGCCGCACAATGAGCAGTTCTTC. Translation gives CASNKAGGPHNEQFF.

The chain uses TRBV6-5 and TRBJ1-1, with TRBD1 matching 7 bases. There are 15 residues in the CDR3. Looked up from germline, CDR1 is MNHEY and CDR2 is SVGAGI. V shed 7 bases, J shed 5 bases, and the junction held 13 bases outside the gene matches. The CDR3 is CASTLSRGSSTEAFF. The CDR3, as DNA: TGTGCCAGCACCCTCAGCAGGGGGTCCAGTACTGAAGCTTTCTTT.

By sample fraction, this clone is medium-sized (0.01 to 0.1%). This chain uses TRBV6-1 with TRBJ1-5; 8 nucleotides align to TRBD1. Germline CDR1 MNHNS, CDR2 SASEGT. The CDR3 consists of 14 residues. V lost 3 bases to trimming and J lost 5 bases; unmatched junction nucleotides: 3. The CDR3 sequence: CASSEWTGHQPQHF. The CDR3 DNA reads TGTGCCAGCAGTGAGTGGACAGGGCATCAGCCCCAGCATTTT.

This clone was recorded only once. The rearrangement uses TRBV29-1 and TRBJ1-5; 7 bases are a match to TRBD1. Germline V gene sequence: CDR1 SQVTM, CDR2 ANQGSEA. V dropped 4 bases and J dropped 4; count of bases not matched to a gene: 7. The length of the CDR3 is 14 residues. The CDR3 reads CSVVGTDPNQPQHF. The DNA for the CDR3 is TGCAGCGTTGTCGGGACAGACCCTAATCAGCCCCAGCATTTT. The entire variable domain, with the rest obtained from reference TRBV29-1 and TRBJ1-5, is as follows: SAVISQKPSRDICQRGTSLTIQCQVDSQVTMMFWYRQQPGQSLTLIATANQGSEATYESGFVIDKFPISRPNLTFSTLTVSNMSPEDSSIYLCSVVGTDPNQPQHFGDGTRLSIL.

V is TRBV7-8 and J is TRBJ2-7; D is perhaps TRBD2 (6 bases). This CDR3 is 13 amino acids long. Germline V gene data show CDR1 as SGHVS and CDR2 as FQNEAQ. Between the trimmed V and J ends, which lost 5 bases and 4 bases, there was a span of 12 bases. The CDR3 bases are TGTGCCAGCAGCCTCGCTAGCGAATACGAGCAGTACTTC. Its translation is CASSLASEYEQYF.

The chain recombines TRBV7-9 with TRBJ1-5, with 7 nucleotides matching TRBD1. V lost 2 bases, J lost 7 bases, and 2 bases stayed unmatched. The length of the CDR3 is 13 residues. CDR1 SEHNR and CDR2 FQNEAQ come from the germline V gene (reference sequence). CDR3 in DNA: TGTGCCAGCAGCTTAACAGGGGCCCAGCCCCAGCATTTT. Amino acid sequence: CASSLTGAQPQHF.

J is TRBJ2-7 and V is TRBV13; 8 bases fit TRBD1. Germline V gives CDR1 PRHDT, CDR2 FYEKMQ (reference sequence). The CDR3 runs 13 residues. The junction had 7 bases not matched to a gene; V was cut back by 5 bases and J by 7 bases. CDR3 sequence: CASSVRGPGEQYF. The CDR3 nucleotides are TGTGCCAGCAGCGTCAGGGGGCCAGGGGAGCAGTACTTC.

In its sample, this clone was seen a few times. This chain connects TRBV6-1 to TRBJ2-7; D may be TRBD1 (6 bases). CDR3 length equals 18 residues. V was clipped by 2 bases and J by 2 bases, with 22 bases between them. The germline V gene has CDR1 MNHNS and CDR2 SASEGT. CDR3 coding DNA: TGTGCCAGCAGTGAAAGGAGACACTTTCCGGGACAACCCTACGAGCAGTACTTC. Translating gives CASSERRHFPGQPYEQYF.

The V and J genes are TRBV2 and TRBJ2-5, with TRBD2 matching 9 bases. The V and J ends lost 7 bases and 4 bases, in that order; junction bases with no gene match: 4. Germline CDR1 reads SNHLY; CDR2 reads FYNNEI. This CDR3 is 13 amino acids long. CDR3 amino acids: CASTGGLAETQYF. CDR3 in DNA: TGTGCCAGCACGGGGGGACTAGCAGAGACCCAGTACTTC.

Concerning this clone itself: An end of the junction does not agree with germline; a read error may underlie this. This CDR3 is also generated by other DNA sequences in the sample. The genes are TRBV7-6 and TRBJ2-1, with D unclear. The length of the CDR3 is 14 residues. The germline CDR1 and CDR2 sequences are SGHVS and FNYEAQ. CDR3 nucleotides: TGCGCCAGCAGCGCCGGTTTTACTTACAATGAGCAGTTCTTC. It encodes CASSAGFTYNEQFF.

The rearrangement joins TRBV6-5 to TRBJ1-5; D may be TRBD1 (5 bases). Deletions cut 2 bases from V and 3 bases from J, with 8 bases between. The CDR3 contains 14 residues. The germline V gene encodes CDR1 MNHEY and CDR2 SVGAGI. The CDR3: CASSYEGLNQPQHF. DNA of the CDR3: TGTGCCAGCAGTTACGAGGGACTCAATCAGCCCCAGCATTTT.

This clone was detected a few times. The chain joins TRBV10-3 to TRBJ2-1; D possibly corresponds to TRBD1 (6 bases). Deletions cut 11 bases from V and 8 bases from J, with 19 bases between. The CDR3 is 13 amino acids. CDR1 and CDR2 (germline): ENHRY, SYGVKD. CDR3 DNA sequence: TGTGCCCTAGCCAGGCAGGGGTTCGATGAGCAGTTCTTC. The encoded protein is CALARQGFDEQFF.

The chain couples TRBV6-5 to TRBJ1-1; D is possibly TRBD1 (6 bases). The CDR3 is 14 amino acids. Trimming stripped 8 bases from V and 1 base from J, with 14 bases between. In germline, CDR1 is MNHEY, CDR2 SVGAGI. The CDR3 loop is CASVGPGANTEAFF. The CDR3 bases are TGTGCCAGCGTTGGCCCAGGGGCGAACACTGAAGCTTTCTTT.

The chain couples TRBV5-1 to TRBJ2-1; 7 bases align to TRBD1. Germline lookup yields CDR1 SGHRS and CDR2 YFSETQ. This CDR3 has 15 amino acids. With V trimmed by 0 bases and J by 3 bases, 3 bases remained unmatched. The CDR3 region is CASSLETGYYNEQFF. Written as DNA, the CDR3 is TGCGCCAGCAGCTTGGAGACAGGGTACTACAATGAGCAGTTCTTC. The variable domain in full, with the rest retrieved from reference TRBV5-1 and TRBJ2-1, is KAGVTQTPRYLIKTRGQQVTLSCSPISGHRSVSWYQQTPGQGLQFLFEYFSETQRNKGNFPGRFSGRQFSNSRSEMNVSTLELGDSALYLCASSLETGYYNEQFFGPGTRLTVL.

The chain is built from TRBV28 and TRBJ2-4; D is ambiguous. This CDR3 comprises 15 residues. Between the trimmed V and J ends, which lost 4 bases and 0 bases, there was a span of 10 bases. Looked up from germline, CDR1 is MDHEN and CDR2 is SYDVKM. The CDR3 protein is CASSYTEIAKNIQYF. Here the CDR3 DNA reads TGTGCCAGCAGTTATACCGAGATAGCCAAAAACATTCAGTACTTC.

The chain is built from TRBV10-1 and TRBJ2-3; possible D gene TRBD2, 5 bases. Per germline, CDR1 WNHNN and CDR2 SYGVQD (reference sequence). Trimming removed 2 bases at V and 10 bases at J, with 10 bases between. CDR3 size: 12 residues. Written as DNA, the CDR3 is TGCGCCAGCAGTGAGGGACTTCTCTCGCAGTATTTT. It translates to CASSEGLLSQYF.

This clone was picked up one time. The rearrangement links TRBV6-5 to TRBJ2-7; the D gene is possibly TRBD1 (5 bases). The CDR3 runs 14 residues. In germline, CDR1 is MNHEY, CDR2 SVGAGI. V dropped 0 bases and J dropped 0 bases, with 6 bases sitting between them. CDR3 protein: CASSYSGHSYEQYF. As DNA, the CDR3 is TGTGCCAGCAGTTACTCCGGACACTCCTACGAGCAGTACTTC.

The gene calls are TRBV27 and TRBJ1-2; a weak D match, TRBD1 (6 bases). Germline CDR1 reads MNHEY; CDR2 reads SMNVEV (reference sequence). This CDR3 spans 12 amino acids. CDR3 DNA: TGTGTCACTGCGGGGGCTCCCTATGGCTACACCTTC. Translating gives CVTAGAPYGYTF.

The chain is built from TRBV20-1 and TRBJ2-1; D is unresolved. Germline lookup yields CDR1 DFQATT and CDR2 SNEGSKA (reference sequence). The CDR3 contains 10 residues. Trimming stripped 2 bases from V and 10 bases from J, with 6 bases between. The CDR3 coding sequence is TGCAGTGCTAGAACTCGAGAGCAGTTCTTC. The encoded protein is CSARTREQFF.